A selection of T cell receptor beta chains follows, all from one sample in a study of blood T cell repertoires in COVID-19. Profiled with immunoSEQ multiplex PCR; TCRdb holds only in-frame clones, not every one. The sample lists some 300,000 clones; roughly 90% were seen once. Sequencing was done on a sample of PBMCs or T cells enriched from blood (not recorded which). The origin of the receptors is a woman in her 30s who had recovered from COVID-19. The CDR3 runs from the conserved cysteine through the conserved F or W. The order of the fields is V gene, J gene, D gene, clone size, CDR3 protein, CDR3 DNA. A D gene is named only where the DNA matches it firmly. Only some rows state a clone size, as once, few, many or a class for expanded clones.

>TRBV2|TRBJ1-2|-|-
CASSDRPPQGIYGYTF
TGTGCCAGCAGTGATAGACCCCCGCAGGGCATCTATGGCTACACCTTC
>TRBV7-2|TRBJ1-5|-|-
CASSMRESNQPQHF
TGTGCCAGCAGCATGCGGGAAAGCAATCAGCCCCAGCATTTT
>TRBV5-1|TRBJ1-2|TRBD1|-
CASSVTGGPDSNYGYTF
TGCGCCAGCAGCGTAACAGGGGGGCCGGATTCTAACTATGGCTACACCTTC
>TRBV30|TRBJ1-6|-|-
CAWSTRTLFPLHF
TGTGCCTGGAGCACACGTACCCTCTTTCCCCTCCACTTT
>TRBV28|TRBJ1-4|TRBD1|-
CATGQGTNEKLFF
TGTGCCACCGGACAGGGAACTAATGAAAAACTGTTTTTT
>TRBV4-1|TRBJ2-1|TRBD1|-
CASSHGQGGYNEQFF
TGCGCCAGCAGCCACGGACAGGGAGGCTACAATGAGCAGTTCTTC
>TRBV3-1/TRBV3-2|TRBJ1-2|-|-
CASSQHQFDYGYTF
TGTGCCAGCAGCCAACACCAGTTCGACTATGGCTACACCTTC
>TRBV7-9|TRBJ1-1|TRBD1|few
CASSLAAGGRAEAFF
TGTGCCAGCAGCTTAGCGGCAGGGGGCCGGGCTGAAGCTTTCTTT
>TRBV7-7|TRBJ1-4|-|-
CASSPRAGAGEKLFF
TGTGCCAGCAGCCCTCGAGCGGGGGCTGGGGAAAAACTGTTTTTT
>TRBV5-5|TRBJ2-5|-|-
CASSLGPTGSEETQYF
TGTGCCAGCAGCTTGGGTCCGACAGGATCCGAAGAGACCCAGTACTTC
>TRBV6-5|TRBJ1-5|-|few
CASSNGGWPQHF
TGTGCCAGCAGCAACGGGGGATGGCCCCAGCATTTT
>TRBV7-9|TRBJ1-5|-|once
CASSLLGGDQPQHF
TGTGCCAGCAGCTTACTAGGGGGGGATCAGCCCCAGCATTTT
>TRBV28|TRBJ1-2|TRBD1|-
CASSFGQGNGYTF
TGTGCCAGCAGTTTTGGACAGGGAAATGGCTACACCTTC
>TRBV12-3/TRBV12-4|TRBJ1-2|-|-
CASSLAGVDGYTF
TGTGCCAGCAGTTTAGCAGGGGTCGATGGCTACACCTTC
>TRBV7-2|TRBJ1-2|-|-
CASSFEYMILGDGYTF
TGTGCCAGCAGTTTTGAGTACATGATCCTGGGCGATGGCTACACCTTC
>TRBV6-5|TRBJ1-1|-|-
CASNSGVGAFF
TGTGCCAGCAACTCCGGGGTGGGAGCTTTCTTT
>TRBV7-2|TRBJ2-1|-|-
CASSLGFAGNEQFF
TGTGCCAGCAGCTTAGGGTTCGCGGGGAATGAGCAGTTCTTC
>TRBV6-5|TRBJ1-2|TRBD1|-
CASSPGTGVFTF
TGTGCCAGCAGCCCCGGGACAGGGGTTTTCACCTTC
>TRBV6-5|TRBJ1-2|-|-
CASSQGLYGYTF
TGTGCCAGCAGCCAGGGGCTCTATGGCTACACCTTC
>TRBV30|TRBJ1-6|-|-
CAWRAGRDNSPLHF
TGTGCCTGGAGAGCAGGCAGGGATAATTCACCCCTCCACTTT
>TRBV11-2|TRBJ2-5|-|-
CASGREPRETQYF
TGTGCCAGCGGCCGGGAACCTCGAGAGACCCAGTACTTC
>TRBV21-1|TRBJ1-1|-|-
CASSCRTGGRNTEAFF
TGTGCCAGCAGCTGCCGGACAGGGGGAAGAAACACTGAAGCTTTCTTT
>TRBV11-2|TRBJ2-5|-|-
CASTLSGGREQETQYF
TGTGCCAGCACCCTATCTGGGGGCAGGGAGCAAGAGACCCAGTACTTC
>TRBV6-5|TRBJ1-2|-|-
CASSYSREGYGYTF
TGTGCCAGCAGTTACTCTAGGGAGGGCTATGGCTACACCTTC
>TRBV3-1/TRBV3-2|TRBJ1-1|-|-
CASSQDWRGSLTEAFF
TGTGCCAGCAGCCAAGATTGGAGGGGAAGTCTTACTGAAGCTTTCTTT
>TRBV19|TRBJ1-1|TRBD1|-
CASSIDRDRGRVNTEAFF
TGTGCCAGTAGTATAGATCGGGACAGGGGGCGAGTGAACACTGAAGCTTTCTTT
>TRBV3-1/TRBV3-2|TRBJ2-3|TRBD1|-
CASSHPGTGGDTQYF
TGTGCCAGCAGCCATCCCGGGACAGGGGGAGATACGCAGTATTTT
>TRBV10-3|TRBJ1-5|-|-
CAISAGGGQPQHF
TGTGCCATCAGTGCCGGGGGAGGGCAGCCCCAGCATTTT
>TRBV7-6|TRBJ2-4|-|-
CASSSPDTLNIQYF
TGTGCCAGCAGCTCCCCGGACACTCTCAACATTCAGTACTTC
>TRBV5-1|TRBJ2-7|-|-
CASSSLDGAGVLRSYEQYF
TGCGCCAGCTCAAGCCTGGACGGGGCAGGGGTCCTACGTTCCTACGAGCAGTACTTC
>TRBV19|TRBJ2-7|-|-
CASSPRSTYEQYF
TGTGCCAGTAGCCCGAGAAGCACGTACGAGCAGTACTTC
>TRBV29-1|TRBJ1-2|-|-
CSVEDLREAGYTF
TGCAGCGTTGAAGATCTCCGGGAAGCTGGCTACACCTTC
>TRBV5-1|TRBJ2-5|-|-
CASSLEGGRETQYF
TGCGCCAGCAGCTTGGAGGGAGGCCGGGAGACCCAGTACTTC
>TRBV15|TRBJ1-5|-|-
CATKPRLSNQPQHF
TGTGCCACCAAGCCCAGGCTTTCCAATCAGCCCCAGCATTTT
>TRBV24-1|TRBJ2-6|TRBD1|-
CATSDYPGQGPSSGANVLTF
TGTGCCACCAGTGATTACCCGGGACAGGGCCCGAGCTCTGGGGCCAACGTCCTGACTTTC
>TRBV11-2|TRBJ1-6|-|-
CASSLDQRGARGSPLHF
TGTGCCAGCAGCTTAGACCAGCGGGGGGCTAGAGGCTCACCCCTCCACTTT
>TRBV7-2|TRBJ1-6|TRBD1|-
CASSADRSYNSPLHF
TGTGCCAGCAGCGCGGACAGGAGTTATAATTCACCCCTCCACTTT
>TRBV7-2|TRBJ1-5|TRBD1|-
CASSLASDRVQPQHF
TGTGCCAGCAGCTTAGCGAGTGACAGGGTACAGCCCCAGCATTTT
>TRBV7-9|TRBJ1-2|-|-
CASSLVEVIGGYTF
TGTGCCAGCAGCTTAGTAGAGGTGATTGGTGGCTACACCTTC
>TRBV2|TRBJ2-7|-|-
CASRAGYSYEQYF
TGTGCCAGCAGGGCAGGGTATAGCTACGAGCAGTACTTC
>TRBV11-2|TRBJ2-7|-|-
CASSLIADYEQYF
TGTGCCAGCAGCTTAATAGCGGACTACGAGCAGTACTTC
>TRBV15|TRBJ2-7|-|-
CATSRDISWSYEQYF
TGTGCCACCAGCAGAGATATATCGTGGAGCTACGAGCAGTACTTC
>TRBV6-5|TRBJ2-7|-|-
CASSYSIAQGSYEQYF
TGTGCCAGCAGTTACTCGATAGCCCAGGGTTCTTACGAGCAGTACTTC
>TRBV6-5|TRBJ1-6|-|-
CASSYRRGNSPLHF
TGTGCCAGCAGTTACAGGAGGGGTAACTCACCCCTCCACTTT
>TRBV3-1/TRBV3-2|TRBJ2-3|-|-
CASSPEREAQYF
TGTGCCAGCAGCCCGGAGAGGGAGGCGCAGTATTTT
>TRBV5-1|TRBJ2-2|TRBD2|-
CASSFGTSGRDTGELFF
TGCGCCAGCAGCTTCGGCACCTCAGGGAGGGACACCGGGGAGCTGTTTTTT
>TRBV5-1|TRBJ2-3|TRBD2|-
CASSPGLAGTDTQYF
TGCGCCAGCAGCCCGGGACTAGCAGGGACAGATACGCAGTATTTT
>TRBV19|TRBJ1-2|TRBD1|-
CASSTAGQGGYYGYTF
TGTGCCAGTAGTACGGCTGGACAGGGTGGGTACTATGGCTACACCTTC
>TRBV5-6|TRBJ1-2|TRBD1|-
CASSPIVDRENGYTF
TGTGCCAGCAGCCCGATTGTGGACAGGGAGAATGGCTACACCTTC
>TRBV30|TRBJ2-1|-|-
CAWTRTGGFYNEQFF
TGTGCCTGGACGAGGACAGGAGGGTTCTACAATGAGCAGTTCTTC
>TRBV18|TRBJ2-1|TRBD2|-
CASSLAGGNEQFF
TGTGCCAGCTCACTAGCGGGTGGCAATGAGCAGTTCTTC
>TRBV5-5|TRBJ2-1|TRBD1|once
CASSLGGTGPNEQFF
TGTGCCAGCAGCTTGGGTGGGACAGGGCCAAATGAGCAGTTCTTC
>TRBV6-6|TRBJ2-1|-|-
CASRTDREGDNEQFF
TGTGCCAGCAGAACGGACAGGGAGGGGGATAATGAGCAGTTCTTC
>TRBV5-1|TRBJ2-2|-|few
CASSSDRNTGELFF
TGCGCCAGCAGCTCGGACAGGAACACCGGGGAGCTGTTTTTT
>TRBV9|TRBJ2-2|TRBD2|-
CASSVKSGGANTGELFF
TGTGCCAGCAGCGTCAAAAGCGGGGGGGCAAACACCGGGGAGCTGTTTTTT
>TRBV2|TRBJ1-2|-|-
CASSRTAANYGYTF
TGTGCCAGCAGTCGGACAGCAGCTAACTATGGCTACACCTTC
>TRBV6-6|TRBJ1-2|-|-
CASSYSAGDGYTF
TGTGCCAGCAGTTACTCGGCAGGGGATGGCTACACCTTC